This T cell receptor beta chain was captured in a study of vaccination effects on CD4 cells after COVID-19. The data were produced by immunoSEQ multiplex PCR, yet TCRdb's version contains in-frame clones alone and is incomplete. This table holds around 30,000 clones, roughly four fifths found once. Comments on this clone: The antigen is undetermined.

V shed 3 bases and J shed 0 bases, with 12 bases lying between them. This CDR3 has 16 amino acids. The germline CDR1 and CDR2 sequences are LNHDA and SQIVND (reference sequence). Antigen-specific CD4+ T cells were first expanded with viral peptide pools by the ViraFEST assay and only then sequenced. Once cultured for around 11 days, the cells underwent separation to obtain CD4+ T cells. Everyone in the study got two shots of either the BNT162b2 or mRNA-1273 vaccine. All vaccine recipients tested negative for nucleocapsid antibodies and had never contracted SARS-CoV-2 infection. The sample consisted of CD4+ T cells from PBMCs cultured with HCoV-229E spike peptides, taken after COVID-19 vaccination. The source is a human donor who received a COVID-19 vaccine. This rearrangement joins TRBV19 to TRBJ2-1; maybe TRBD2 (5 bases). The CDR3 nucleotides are TGTGCCAGTAGTATCACACGGGCGGGCTCCTACAATGAGCAGTTCTTC. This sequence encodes CASSITRAGSYNEQFF.